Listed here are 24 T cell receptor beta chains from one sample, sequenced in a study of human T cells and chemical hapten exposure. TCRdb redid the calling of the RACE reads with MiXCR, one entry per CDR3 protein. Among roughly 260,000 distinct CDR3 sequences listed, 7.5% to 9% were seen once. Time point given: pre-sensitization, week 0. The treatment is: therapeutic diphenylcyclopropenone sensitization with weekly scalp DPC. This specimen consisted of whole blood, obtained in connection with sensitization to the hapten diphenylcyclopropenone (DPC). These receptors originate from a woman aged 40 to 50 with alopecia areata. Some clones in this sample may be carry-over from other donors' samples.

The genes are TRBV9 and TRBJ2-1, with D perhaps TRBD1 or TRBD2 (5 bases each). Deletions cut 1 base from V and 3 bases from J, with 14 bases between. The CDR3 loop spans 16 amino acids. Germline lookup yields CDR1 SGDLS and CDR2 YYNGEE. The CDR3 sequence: CASSVLGDPHYNEQFF. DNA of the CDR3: TGTGCCAGCAGCGTATTGGGGGATCCTCACTACAATGAGCAGTTCTTC.

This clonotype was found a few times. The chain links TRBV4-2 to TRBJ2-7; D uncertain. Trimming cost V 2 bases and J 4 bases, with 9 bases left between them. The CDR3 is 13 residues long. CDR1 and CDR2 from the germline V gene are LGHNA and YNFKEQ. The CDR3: CASSQMGIYEQYF. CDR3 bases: TGTGCCAGCAGCCAAATGGGCATATACGAGCAGTACTTC.

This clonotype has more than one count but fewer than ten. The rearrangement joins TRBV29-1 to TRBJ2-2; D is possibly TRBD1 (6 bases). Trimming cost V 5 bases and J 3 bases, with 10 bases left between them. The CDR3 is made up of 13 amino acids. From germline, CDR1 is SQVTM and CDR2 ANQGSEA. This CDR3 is CSVRAGDTGELFF. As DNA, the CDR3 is TGCAGCGTTAGGGCAGGGGACACCGGGGAGCTGTTTTTT.

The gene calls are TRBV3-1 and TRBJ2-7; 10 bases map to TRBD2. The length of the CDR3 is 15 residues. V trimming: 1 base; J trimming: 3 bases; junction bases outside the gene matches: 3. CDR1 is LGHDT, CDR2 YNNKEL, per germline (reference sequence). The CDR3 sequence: CASSQAAGGFYEQYF. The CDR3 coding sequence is TGTGCCAGCAGCCAAGCAGCGGGAGGGTTCTACGAGCAGTACTTC.

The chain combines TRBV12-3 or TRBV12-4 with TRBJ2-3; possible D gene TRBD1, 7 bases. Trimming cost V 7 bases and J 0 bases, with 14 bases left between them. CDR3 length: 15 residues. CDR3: CASTPGGRSTDTQYF. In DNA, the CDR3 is TGTGCCAGCACCCCAGGGGGGAGAAGCACAGATACGCAGTATTTT.

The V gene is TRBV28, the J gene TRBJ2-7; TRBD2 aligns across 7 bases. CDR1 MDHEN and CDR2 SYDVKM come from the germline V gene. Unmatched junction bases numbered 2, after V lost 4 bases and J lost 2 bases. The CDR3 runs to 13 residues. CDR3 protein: CASSWEGTYEQYF. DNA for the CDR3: TGTGCCAGCAGTTGGGAGGGTACCTACGAGCAGTACTTC.

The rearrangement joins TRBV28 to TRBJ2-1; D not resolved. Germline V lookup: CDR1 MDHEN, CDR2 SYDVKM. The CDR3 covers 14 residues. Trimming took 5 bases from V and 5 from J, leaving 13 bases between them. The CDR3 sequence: CASSEYGRDNEQFF. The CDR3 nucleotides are TGTGCCAGCAGTGAGTACGGTCGGGACAATGAGCAGTTCTTC.

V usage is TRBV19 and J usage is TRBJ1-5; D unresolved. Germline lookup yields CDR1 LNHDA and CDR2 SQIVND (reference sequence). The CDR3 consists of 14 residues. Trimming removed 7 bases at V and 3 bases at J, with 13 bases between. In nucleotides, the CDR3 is TGTGCCAGTAATTGGGGAGAGACCAATCAGCCCCAGCATTTT. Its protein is CASNWGETNQPQHF.

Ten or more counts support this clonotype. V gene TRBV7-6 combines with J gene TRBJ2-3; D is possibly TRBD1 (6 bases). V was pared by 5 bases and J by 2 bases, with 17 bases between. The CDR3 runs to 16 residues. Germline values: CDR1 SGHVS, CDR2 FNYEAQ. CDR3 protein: CASSPRLQGFTDTQYF. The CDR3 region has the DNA TGTGCCAGCAGCCCCAGGTTACAGGGATTCACAGATACGCAGTATTTT. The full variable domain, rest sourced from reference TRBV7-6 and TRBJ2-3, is GAGVSQSPRYKVTKRGQDVALRCDPISGHVSLYWYRQALGQGPEFLTYFNYEAQQDKSGLPNDRFSAERPEGSISTLTIQRTEQRDSAMYRCASSPRLQGFTDTQYFGPGTRLTVL.

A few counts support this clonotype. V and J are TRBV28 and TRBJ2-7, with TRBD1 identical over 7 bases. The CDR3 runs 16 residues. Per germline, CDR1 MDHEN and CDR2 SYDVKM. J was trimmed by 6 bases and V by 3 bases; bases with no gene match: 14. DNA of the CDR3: TGTGCCAGCAGTTTGTCCCCGGGACAGCCTGGGGGCGAGCAGTACTTC. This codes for CASSLSPGQPGGEQYF.

The CDR3 spells CAWVGKGFTYEQYF. The CDR3 nucleotides are TGTGCCTGGGTGGGCAAGGGATTCACCTACGAGCAGTACTTC. The rearrangement links TRBV30 to TRBJ2-7; no reliable D call. The ends were cut back, 5 bases at V and 2 bases at J, with 16 bases in the middle. This CDR3 region has 14 residues. Looked up from germline, CDR1 is GTSNPN and CDR2 is SVGIG (reference sequence).

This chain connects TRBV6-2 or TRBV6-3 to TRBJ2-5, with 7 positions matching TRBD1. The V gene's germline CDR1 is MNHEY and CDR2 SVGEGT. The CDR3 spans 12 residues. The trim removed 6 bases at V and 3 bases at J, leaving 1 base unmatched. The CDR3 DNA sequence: TGTGCCAGCAGGACAGGGAAAGAGACCCAGTACTTC. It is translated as CASRTGKETQYF.

The CDR3 protein is CASSLRWGSTDTQYF. The CDR3 DNA reads as TGTGCCAGCAGCCTCCGGTGGGGCAGCACAGATACGCAGTATTTT. This chain links TRBV7-2 with TRBJ2-3; the D gene is possibly TRBD1 (5 bases). CDR3 length equals 15 residues. The germline V gene has CDR1 SGHTA and CDR2 FQGNSA. Trimming stripped 5 bases from V and 0 bases from J, with 12 bases between.

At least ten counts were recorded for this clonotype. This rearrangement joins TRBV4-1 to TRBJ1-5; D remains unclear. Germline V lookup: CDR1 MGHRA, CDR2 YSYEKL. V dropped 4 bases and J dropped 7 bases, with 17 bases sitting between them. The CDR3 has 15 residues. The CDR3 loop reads CASSRVEILGQPQHF. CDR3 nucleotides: TGCGCCAGCAGCCGAGTAGAGATTTTAGGACAGCCCCAGCATTTT.

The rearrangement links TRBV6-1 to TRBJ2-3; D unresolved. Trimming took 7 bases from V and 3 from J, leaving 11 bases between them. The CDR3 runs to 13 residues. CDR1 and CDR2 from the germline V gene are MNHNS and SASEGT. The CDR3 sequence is CASILLGTDTQYF. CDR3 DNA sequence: TGTGCCAGCATCCTGCTTGGTACAGATACGCAGTATTTT.

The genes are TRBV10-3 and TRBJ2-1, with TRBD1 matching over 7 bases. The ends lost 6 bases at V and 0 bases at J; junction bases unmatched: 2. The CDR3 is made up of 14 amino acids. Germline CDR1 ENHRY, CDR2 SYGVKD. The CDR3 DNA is TGTGCCATCAGGGACAGGAACTCCTACAATGAGCAGTTCTTC. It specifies CAIRDRNSYNEQFF.

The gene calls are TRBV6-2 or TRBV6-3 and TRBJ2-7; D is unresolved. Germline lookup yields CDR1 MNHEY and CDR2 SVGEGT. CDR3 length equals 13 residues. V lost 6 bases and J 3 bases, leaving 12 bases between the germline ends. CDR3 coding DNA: TGTGCCAGCAGCCCCCTTATAAGCTACGAGCAGTACTTC. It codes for CASSPLISYEQYF.

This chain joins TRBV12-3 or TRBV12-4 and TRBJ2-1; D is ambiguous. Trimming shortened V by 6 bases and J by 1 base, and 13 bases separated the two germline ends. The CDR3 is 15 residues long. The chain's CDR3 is CASSTARPSYNEQFF. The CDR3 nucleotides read TGTGCCAGCAGCACTGCCAGGCCATCCTACAATGAGCAGTTCTTC.

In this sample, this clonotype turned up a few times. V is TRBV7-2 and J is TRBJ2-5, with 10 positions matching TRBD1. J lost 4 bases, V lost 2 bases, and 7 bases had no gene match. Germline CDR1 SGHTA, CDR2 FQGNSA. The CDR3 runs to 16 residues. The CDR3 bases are TGTGCCAGCAGCTTATCGGGACAGGGGTTGGGAGAGACCCAGTACTTC. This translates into CASSLSGQGLGETQYF.

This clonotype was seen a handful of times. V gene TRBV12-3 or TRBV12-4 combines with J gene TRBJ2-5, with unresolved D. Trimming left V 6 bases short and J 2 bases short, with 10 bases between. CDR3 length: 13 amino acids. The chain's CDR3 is CASSPRRQETQYF. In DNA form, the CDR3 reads TGTGCCAGCAGCCCACGCCGTCAAGAGACCCAGTACTTC.

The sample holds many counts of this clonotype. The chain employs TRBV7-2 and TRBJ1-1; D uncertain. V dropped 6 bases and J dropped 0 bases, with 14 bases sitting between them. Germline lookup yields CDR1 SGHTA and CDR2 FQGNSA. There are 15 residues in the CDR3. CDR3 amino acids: CASRAQSSMNTEAFF. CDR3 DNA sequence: TGTGCCAGCAGAGCACAGAGCTCAATGAACACTGAAGCTTTCTTT.

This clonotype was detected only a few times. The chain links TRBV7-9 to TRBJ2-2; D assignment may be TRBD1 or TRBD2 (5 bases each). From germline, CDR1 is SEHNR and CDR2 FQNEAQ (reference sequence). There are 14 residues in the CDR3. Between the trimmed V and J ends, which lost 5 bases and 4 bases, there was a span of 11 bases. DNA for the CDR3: TGTGCCAGCAGCCCTTACGGGACCACCGGGGAGCTGTTTTTT. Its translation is CASSPYGTTGELFF.

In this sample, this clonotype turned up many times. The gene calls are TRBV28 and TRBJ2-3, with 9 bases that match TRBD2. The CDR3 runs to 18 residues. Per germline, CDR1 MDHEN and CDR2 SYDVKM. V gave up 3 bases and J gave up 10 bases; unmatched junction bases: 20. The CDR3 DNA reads TGTGCCAGCAGTTTCGTGGCCCCCCTAGCGGGACGTTCCAGGGCGCAGTATTTT. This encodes CASSFVAPLAGRSRAQYF.

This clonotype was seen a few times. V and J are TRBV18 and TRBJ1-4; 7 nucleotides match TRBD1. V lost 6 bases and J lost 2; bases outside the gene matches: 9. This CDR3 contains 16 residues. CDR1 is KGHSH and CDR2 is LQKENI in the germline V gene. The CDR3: CASSLDRLGTNEKLFF. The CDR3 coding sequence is TGTGCCAGCTCCCTGGACAGGCTGGGGACTAATGAAAAACTGTTTTTT. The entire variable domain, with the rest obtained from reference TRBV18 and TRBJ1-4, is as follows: NAGVMQNPRHLVRRRGQEARLRCSPMKGHSHVYWYRQLPEEGLKFMVYLQKENIIDESGMPKERFSAEFPKEGPSILRIQQVVRGDSAAYFCASSLDRLGTNEKLFFGSGTQLSVL.